What follows are 29 T cell receptor beta chains derived from one specimen sequenced in a study of blood T cell repertoires in COVID-19 (dated by TCRdb to the early 2020s). Library preparation employed the immunoSEQ multiplex PCR assay. TCRdb's version of the immuneACCESS table is confined to in-frame rearrangements and falls short of the full clone set. An unresolved V gene accounts for under half of the shortfall where checked; the remainder is of unknown origin. Within this sample are hundreds of thousands of clones, with approximately 90% of them counted one time only. The top ten constitute around 0.92% of the sample. The source material was peripheral blood. Receptors were obtained from a man younger than 30 with COVID-19, enrolled during active disease.

This chain links TRBV5-6 with TRBJ2-7; 8 nucleotides match TRBD1. The ends lost 3 bases at V and 0 bases at J; junction bases unmatched: 8. Germline lookup yields CDR1 SGHDT and CDR2 YYEEEE. This CDR3 is built from 16 residues. For the CDR3, the DNA is TGTGCCAGCAGCTCAGCCGGGACAGGCCTCTCCTACGAGCAGTACTTC. It is translated as CASSSAGTGLSYEQYF.

This clone was picked up a small number of times. This chain joins TRBV23-1 and TRBJ1-3, with a weak D call TRBD1 (6 bases). Being an ORF, TRBV23-1 has a function that is uncertain. The ends were cut back, 0 bases at V and 0 bases at J, with 15 bases in the middle. CDR3 length equals 18 residues. This chain's CDR3 is CASSQSRSLGGSGNTIYF. The CDR3 DNA reads as TGCGCCAGCAGTCAATCGCGGTCTCTAGGGGGCTCTGGAAACACCATATATTTT.

The J gene is TRBJ2-1, the V gene TRBV2; no definite D call. The CDR3 totals 15 residues. V was cut by 6 bases and J by 2 bases, with 14 bases left in between. From germline, CDR1 is SNHLY and CDR2 FYNNEI. The CDR3 DNA is TGTGCCAGCAGCCCCGACACCTCCGCCTACAATGAGCAGTTCTTC. Protein sequence: CASSPDTSAYNEQFF.

About this clone itself: Germline and junction disagree at one end, which may indicate a read error. This chain connects TRBV7-7 to TRBJ2-5; 7 bases match TRBD1. There are 14 residues in the CDR3. Germline-derived CDR1 and CDR2 are SSHAT and FNYEAQ (reference sequence). The CDR3 sequence: CASSLGDRQETQYF. The CDR3 DNA sequence: TGTGCTAGCAGCTTAGGGGACAGACAAGAGACCCAGTACTTC.

In DNA form, the CDR3 reads TGCGCCAGCAGCATGGGACAGTCAGGAGAGACCCAGTACTTC. It is translated as CASSMGQSGETQYF. The chain links TRBV5-1 to TRBJ2-5, with 7 positions matching TRBD1. This CDR3 has 14 amino acids. V lost 4 bases to trimming and J lost 4 bases; unmatched junction nucleotides: 7. CDR1 is SGHRS, CDR2 YFSETQ, per germline.

CDR3 sequence reads: CASSFGGYLSSYNEQFF. As DNA, the CDR3 is TGTGCCAGCAGCTTCGGCGGGTACCTTAGCTCCTACAATGAGCAGTTCTTC. The chain is built from TRBV7-8 and TRBJ2-1; possible D gene TRBD2, 5 bases. CDR1 SGHVS and CDR2 FQNEAQ come from the germline V gene. This CDR3 region has 17 residues. V lost 3 bases and J 0 bases, leaving 15 bases between the germline ends.

CDR3 coding DNA: TGCAGCGTGGGAGCAACCATGAACACTGAAGCTTTCTTT. Residues: CSVGATMNTEAFF. This chain uses TRBV29-1 with TRBJ1-1, with D unresolved. Germline values: CDR1 SQVTM, CDR2 ANQGSEA. V dropped 6 bases and J dropped 0 bases, with 11 bases sitting between them. This CDR3 comprises 13 residues.

V gene TRBV19 combines with J gene TRBJ2-1; 9 positions match TRBD1. Germline CDR1 reads LNHDA; CDR2 reads SQIVND (reference sequence). V shed 6 bases, J shed 9 bases, and the junction held 18 bases outside the gene matches. There are 17 residues in the CDR3. The CDR3: CASSRRSDRGSLIEQFF. DNA for the CDR3: TGTGCCAGTAGCCGAAGAAGTGACAGGGGGAGTTTGATTGAGCAGTTCTTC.

This clone was counted a single time. The CDR3 spells CASKLLAGISYEQYF. The DNA of the CDR3 is TGTGCCAGCAAGCTATTAGCGGGGATCTCCTACGAGCAGTACTTC. The V call is TRBV28, the J call TRBJ2-7; 8 positions agree with TRBD2. Germline assignment: CDR1 MDHEN and CDR2 SYDVKM. The CDR3 consists of 15 residues. V dropped 7 bases and J dropped 0; count of bases not matched to a gene: 8.

About this clone itself: The sample holds other DNA sequences that translate to the same CDR3. The rearrangement links TRBV2 to TRBJ2-5, with 10 bases fitting TRBD2. Losses at the gene ends were 7 bases for V and 4 bases for J; bases not matched to a gene: 3. The length of the CDR3 is 13 residues. Germline-derived CDR1 and CDR2 are SNHLY and FYNNEI. CDR3 in amino acids: CASKRGGRETQYF. The CDR3 DNA sequence: TGTGCCAGCAAGCGGGGGGGCAGAGAGACCCAGTACTTC.

This chain links TRBV2 with TRBJ1-2; D remains ambiguous. The CDR3 has 11 amino acids. The V and J ends lost 8 bases and 0 bases respectively, with 4 bases between them. CDR1 and CDR2 (germline): SNHLY, FYNNEI. DNA for the CDR3: TGTGCCAGCGCAGCTAACTATGGCTACACCTTC. This encodes CASAANYGYTF.

This clone was seen once. The chain joins TRBV19 to TRBJ2-1, with a tentative D call TRBD1 (6 bases). The CDR3 contains 15 residues. Germline CDR1 reads LNHDA; CDR2 reads SQIVND (reference sequence). V gave up 1 base and J gave up 1 base, with 8 bases separating them. The CDR3 nucleotides are TGTGCCAGTAGTATAGGGACAGTTTCCTACAATGAGCAGTTCTTC. Its translation: CASSIGTVSYNEQFF.

The V call is TRBV12-3 or TRBV12-4, the J call TRBJ2-7; D remains unclear. The CDR3 covers 13 residues. Deletions cut 2 bases from V and 11 bases from J, with 16 bases between. DNA for the CDR3: TGTGCCAGCAGTTTAAGTAAGACAACGGTGGAGTACTTC. This sequence encodes CASSLSKTTVEYF.

The J gene is TRBJ1-5, the V gene TRBV4-1, with D perhaps matching TRBD1 (5 bases). V gave up 4 bases and J gave up 3 bases, with 19 bases separating them. The CDR3 consists of 17 residues. The V gene's germline CDR1 is MGHRA and CDR2 YSYEKL. The CDR3 sequence is CASSPGSLQGHNQPQHF. CDR3 DNA sequence: TGCGCCAGCAGCCCCGGATCCCTTCAGGGTCACAATCAGCCCCAGCATTTT.

This sequence joins TRBV6-2 or TRBV6-3 and TRBJ1-6; D remains ambiguous. V was pared by 6 bases and J by 0 bases, with 18 bases between. The CDR3 consists of 18 residues. Germline V gene data show CDR1 as MNHEY and CDR2 as SVGEGT. CDR3 amino acids: CASSKSQADSSYNSPLHF. CDR3 DNA sequence: TGTGCCAGCAGCAAATCCCAGGCAGATAGCTCCTATAATTCACCCCTCCACTTT.

The rearrangement joins TRBV23-1 to TRBJ1-6; TRBD1 matches at 9 bases. TRBV23-1 is reported as an ORF; its role is uncertain. Trimming took 4 bases from V and 7 from J; bases not matched to a gene: 5. The CDR3 has 15 amino acids. The CDR3 is CASSLVTGGNSPLHF. Written as DNA, the CDR3 is TGCGCCAGCAGTCTTGTGACAGGGGGGAATTCACCCCTCCACTTT.

The genes are TRBV5-1 and TRBJ2-5; 8 positions agree with TRBD1. The CDR3 has 13 amino acids. V lost 4 bases, J lost 5 bases, and 4 bases stayed unmatched. Germline V gene lookup returns CDR1 SGHRS and CDR2 YFSETQ. CDR3 DNA sequence: TGCGCCAGCAGCAAACAGGGGGAGGAGACCCAGTACTTC. Translating it yields CASSKQGEETQYF. Based on the CDR3 plus reference TRBV5-1 and TRBJ2-5, the full variable domain is KAGVTQTPRYLIKTRGQQVTLSCSPISGHRSVSWYQQTPGQGLQFLFEYFSETQRNKGNFPGRFSGRQFSNSRSEMNVSTLELGDSALYLCASSKQGEETQYFGPGTRLLVL.

The genes are TRBV6-5 and TRBJ2-7, with 9 bases lining up with TRBD1. The germline CDR1 and CDR2 sequences are MNHEY and SVGAGI. This CDR3 comprises 13 residues. The V segment lost 11 bases and the J segment 2 bases; nucleotides outside the gene matches: 7. CDR3 in amino acids: CACGQGIPYEQYF. The CDR3 DNA reads TGTGCCTGCGGACAGGGGATCCCCTACGAGCAGTACTTC.

This clone came up once. The J gene is TRBJ1-2, the V gene TRBV6-5, with 7 nucleotides matching TRBD1. The CDR3 consists of 13 residues. V gave up 6 bases and J gave up 5 bases; unmatched junction bases: 6. CDR1 is MNHEY, CDR2 SVGAGI, per germline. The CDR3 nucleotides read TGTGCCAGCAGAGCGACAGGGCTGTATGGCTACACCTTC. It specifies CASRATGLYGYTF.

This chain joins TRBV2 and TRBJ2-3; 9 bases match TRBD2. The germline gives CDR1 SNHLY, CDR2 FYNNEI. V dropped 6 bases and J dropped 6; count of bases not matched to a gene: 10. CDR3 length: 15 residues. CDR3 sequence (DNA): TGTGCCAGCAGCGACCTAGCGGGGCTAGGGGATACGCAGTATTTT. Its translation is CASSDLAGLGDTQYF.

The CDR3 coding sequence is TGCGCCAGCAGCTTAGGACAGCCCTCTGGGGCCAACGTCCTGACTTTC. The encoded protein is CASSLGQPSGANVLTF. The V gene is TRBV5-1, the J gene TRBJ2-6; weak D call: TRBD1 (6 bases). Germline CDR1 reads SGHRS; CDR2 reads YFSETQ. V lost 2 bases and J lost 0, with 9 bases in between. CDR3 length equals 16 residues.

The V and J genes are TRBV6-5 and TRBJ1-5; 9 nucleotides match TRBD1. Germline V gene lookup returns CDR1 MNHEY and CDR2 SVGAGI. CDR3 length: 15 amino acids. V trimming: 7 bases; J trimming: 6 bases; junction bases outside the gene matches: 10. The CDR3 reads CASNPGQGIGQPQHF. In DNA form, the CDR3 reads TGTGCCAGCAACCCGGGACAGGGAATAGGTCAGCCCCAGCATTTT.

V is TRBV7-9 and J is TRBJ2-3; possible D gene TRBD1, 6 bases. The CDR3 loop spans 17 amino acids. Germline CDR1 SEHNR, CDR2 FQNEAQ (reference sequence). The V gene lost 5 bases and the J gene lost 2 bases, with 20 bases spanning the gap. The CDR3 DNA follows: TGTGCCAGCAGCCCCTACTCCGGGACATCGTTCACAGATACGCAGTATTTT. It encodes CASSPYSGTSFTDTQYF. The whole variable domain, filled in from reference TRBV7-9 and TRBJ2-3, reads DTGVSQNPRHKITKRGQNVTFRCDPISEHNRLYWYRQTLGQGPEFLTYFQNEAQLEKSRLLSDRFSAERPKGSFSTLEIQRTEQGDSAMYLCASSPYSGTSFTDTQYFGPGTRLTVL.

The chain joins TRBV4-1 to TRBJ1-3; D call uncertain. The germline CDR1 and CDR2 sequences are MGHRA and YSYEKL. The V end was cut by 0 bases, the J end by 0 bases, with 12 bases between. The CDR3 runs to 17 residues. The CDR3 DNA is TGCGCCAGCAGCCAAGAGCTGACACCTACCTCTGGAAACACCATATATTTT. Its translation: CASSQELTPTSGNTIYF.

V gene TRBV19 combines with J gene TRBJ2-5, with 9 bases that match TRBD2. After removal of 7 bases from V and 4 bases from J, the junction contained 7 bases not matched to a gene. The CDR3 is 14 residues long. Germline V gene data show CDR1 as LNHDA and CDR2 as SQIVND (reference sequence). CDR3 DNA sequence: TGTGCCAGTAAACGTAGCGGGAGTCGAGAGACCCAGTACTTC. Amino acids: CASKRSGSRETQYF.

On this clone: One junction end does not reproduce the germline sequence, and a read error may be involved. This chain links TRBV24-1 with TRBJ2-3; TRBD2 might be the D (5 bases). Germline V lookup: CDR1 KGHDR, CDR2 SFDVKD. This CDR3 has 13 amino acids. The DNA of the CDR3 is TGTGCCACCAGTGATCCTAGCAGAGATACGCAGTATTTT. Translating gives CATSDPSRDTQYF.

V usage is TRBV7-2 and J usage is TRBJ2-1, with D unresolved. Trimming left V 6 bases short and J 5 bases short, with 8 bases between. The CDR3 runs 12 residues. Germline V lookup: CDR1 SGHTA, CDR2 FQGNSA. CDR3 coding DNA: TGTGCCAGCAGACCGCCTAACAATGAGCAGTTCTTC. Translation: CASRPPNNEQFF.

The chain links TRBV19 to TRBJ2-1; D is perhaps TRBD2 (5 bases). CDR1 LNHDA and CDR2 SQIVND come from the germline V gene (reference sequence). The ends were cut back, 4 bases at V and 2 bases at J, with 9 bases in the middle. The CDR3 is 14 residues long. The CDR3 sequence: CASSRSGTYNEQFF. CDR3 nucleotides: TGTGCCAGTAGTAGAAGCGGAACCTACAATGAGCAGTTCTTC. Using reference TRBV19 and TRBJ2-1 for the parts outside the CDR3, the full variable domain is DGGITQSPKYLFRKEGQNVTLSCEQNLNHDAMYWYRQDPGQGLRLIYYSQIVNDFQKGDIAEGYSVSREKKESFPLTVTSAQKNPTAFYLCASSRSGTYNEQFFGPGTRLTVL.

V is TRBV9 and J is TRBJ2-3, with 8 bases lining up with TRBD2. The CDR3 extends over 15 amino acids. With V trimmed by 4 bases and J by 2 bases, 6 bases remained unmatched. Germline V lookup: CDR1 SGDLS, CDR2 YYNGEE. CDR3 bases: TGTGCCAGCAGCCCTACGGGGGGGACCACAGATACGCAGTATTTT. Its protein is CASSPTGGTTDTQYF. Full variable domain (rest looked up from reference TRBV9 and TRBJ2-3): DSGVTQTPKHLITATGQRVTLRCSPRSGDLSVYWYQQSLDQGLQFLIQYYNGEERAKGNILERFSAQQFPDLHSELNLSSLELGDSALYFCASSPTGGTTDTQYFGPGTRLTVL.